A selection of T cell receptor beta chains follows, all from one sample in a study of PD-L1 blockade in urothelial cancer. Clones were read by immunoSEQ multiplex PCR, and TCRdb kept only the in-frame ones, dropping some. Of tens of thousands of clones listed, more than 75% were seen once; the top ten hold approximately 15%. The source material was PBMCs, sampled around atezolizumab (anti-PD-L1) treatment. All receptors come from a man in his 60s with urothelial cancer. Each CDR3 is given with its conserved first and last residue. The D gene is left open where the match is weak. Clone size is shown for a subset of rows, as once, few, many or a class of expanded clone.

J gene	V gene	D gene	clone size	CDR3 DNA	CDR3 protein
TRBJ2-5	TRBV30	.	.	TGTGCCTGGAGGCGCGGGGAAGAGACCCAGTACTTC	CAWRRGEETQYF
TRBJ1-5	TRBV7-6	.	.	TGTGCCAGCAGCTTATATGCGGGGAGCAATCAGCCCCAGCATTTT	CASSLYAGSNQPQHF
TRBJ1-2	TRBV25-1	.	.	TGTGCCAGCAGTGAATATATAGGGGTTCGTGGCTACACCTTC	CASSEYIGVRGYTF
TRBJ2-3	TRBV23-1	TRBD1	.	TGCGCCAGCAGTCAATCAGGGGGCGAAGATACGCAGTATTTT	CASSQSGGEDTQYF
TRBJ2-1	TRBV19	TRBD2	once	TGTGCCAGTAGTATTAAGCTAGCGGGAGTGTCTAATGAGCAGTTCTTC	CASSIKLAGVSNEQFF
TRBJ2-1	TRBV7-2	TRBD2	few	TGTGCCAGCAGCTTCCGACTAGCGGGAGGGCAAAATGAGCAGTTCTTC	CASSFRLAGGQNEQFF
TRBJ1-3	TRBV14	.	.	TGTGCCAGCAGCCAAGCGGGGAATGGAAACACCATATATTTT	CASSQAGNGNTIYF
TRBJ1-2	TRBV18	.	.	TGTGCCAGCTCCGAGACACCGAATATACATGGCTACACCTTC	CASSETPNIHGYTF
TRBJ1-1	TRBV18	.	.	TGTGCCAGCTCACCAGAAATCGGGGGGAACACTGAAGCTTTCTTT	CASSPEIGGNTEAFF
TRBJ2-7	TRBV27	.	.	TGTGCCAGCAGTTTAGGGGGGGGGAGGGGGTACGAGCAGTACTTC	CASSLGGGRGYEQYF
TRBJ1-4	TRBV5-4	.	.	TGTGCCAGCAGCTTGGATCCCTCAGGGGATGAAAAACTGTTTTTT	CASSLDPSGDEKLFF
TRBJ1-5	TRBV5-6	.	.	TGTGCCAGCAGCTTGTGGGCGAATCAGCCCCAGCATTTT	CASSLWANQPQHF
TRBJ1-3	TRBV6-5	.	.	TGTGCCAGCATTCCCAGCGTAGGGAGGGGAAACACCATATATTTT	CASIPSVGRGNTIYF
TRBJ1-1	TRBV2	.	.	TGTGCCAGCAGTGATCGGTATGACACTGAAGCTTTCTTT	CASSDRYDTEAFF
TRBJ2-1	TRBV7-9	TRBD1	.	TGTGCCAGCAGCTTACCACAGGGGCGCATGTATGAGCAGTTCTTC	CASSLPQGRMYEQFF
TRBJ1-2	TRBV11-3	.	few	TGTGCCAGCAGCTTATCCGGAAACAGGGCGGGTAACTATGGCTACACCTTC	CASSLSGNRAGNYGYTF
TRBJ2-1	TRBV5-4	.	.	TGTGCCAGCAGCTCGGAGTTGAGTGAGCAGTTCTTC	CASSSELSEQFF
TRBJ1-2	TRBV7-8	TRBD1	once	TGTGCCAGCAGCCCGAGGGGGCTCGGCTACACCTTC	CASSPRGLGYTF
TRBJ1-3	TRBV7-8	.	.	TGTGCCAGCAGCTTAGGTGTCGGGGGGAGCTCTGGAAACACCATATATTTT	CASSLGVGGSSGNTIYF
TRBJ1-1	TRBV11-2	.	.	TGTGCCAGCAGCTTAACCGGCACTGAAGCTTTCTTT	CASSLTGTEAFF
TRBJ2-3	TRBV6-6	.	once	TGTGCCAGCAGTTACGGCCCTCCAGGGCGTGGGGATACGCAGTATTTT	CASSYGPPGRGDTQYF
TRBJ1-4	TRBV4-1	TRBD1	.	TGCGCCAGCAGCCAAGCTAGGGACAGGGTAAATGAAAAACTGTTTTTT	CASSQARDRVNEKLFF
TRBJ2-7	TRBV5-8	.	few	TGTGCCAGCAGCTTGGCCCGGGGGTACGAGCAGTACTTC	CASSLARGYEQYF
TRBJ2-1	TRBV28	TRBD1	.	TGTGCCAGCAGTACGACAACAGGGGGCAGAAACAATGAGCAGTTCTTC	CASSTTTGGRNNEQFF
TRBJ1-1	TRBV7-8	.	.	TGTGCCAGCAGCCGGACCCGGGGGGCCCTGAACACTGAAGCTTTCTTT	CASSRTRGALNTEAFF
TRBJ1-2	TRBV28	TRBD1	.	TGTGCCAGCTTTCAGGGGGCATTGGATGGCTACACCTTC	CASFQGALDGYTF
TRBJ2-1	TRBV4-2	TRBD2	.	TGTGCCAGCAGCCAAGGGAGCGGGACGGCCTACAATGAGCAGTTCTTC	CASSQGSGTAYNEQFF
TRBJ1-3	TRBV7-3	.	.	TGTGCCAGCAGTCATTGGGGCAGGGTTAGCTCTGGAAACACCATATATTTT	CASSHWGRVSSGNTIYF
TRBJ2-5	TRBV6-5	.	once	TGTGCCAGCAGCCCACAGGGCGTGGAGACCCAGTACTTC	CASSPQGVETQYF
TRBJ1-5	TRBV18	.	.	TGTGCCAGCTCACGGGACATGCCGTTCCCGGGGAGCAATCAGCCCCAGCATTTT	CASSRDMPFPGSNQPQHF
TRBJ2-1	TRBV6-5	.	.	TGTGCCAGCAGCCCCTCTGGCGGCTCCTACAATGAGCAGTTCTTC	CASSPSGGSYNEQFF
TRBJ2-1	TRBV6-5	TRBD2	.	TGTGCCAGCAGTCCGACTAGCGGGGGGGCCAATGAGCAGTTCTTC	CASSPTSGGANEQFF
TRBJ2-2	TRBV9	TRBD1	.	TGTGCCAGCAGTGTCGGGACAGCCACCGGGGAGCTGTTTTTT	CASSVGTATGELFF
TRBJ1-5	TRBV2	TRBD1	.	TGTGCCAGCACCCTGTCTCGGACAGGGTATCAGCCCCAGCATTTT	CASTLSRTGYQPQHF
TRBJ1-5	TRBV7-9	.	.	TGTGCCAGCAGCTTGACCGGGGGGCACAACTCGCCCCAGCATTTT	CASSLTGGHNSPQHF
TRBJ2-1	TRBV7-2	.	.	TGTGCCAGCAGCTTAGGGAGCCTGCGGCAGTTCTTC	CASSLGSLRQFF
TRBJ2-7	TRBV20-1	.	.	TGCAGTGCTAGAAGCTTTAACGAGCAGTACTTC	CSARSFNEQYF
TRBJ1-4	TRBV5-1	.	.	TGCGCCAGCAGCCTGAGGCCTGAAGCAACTAATGAAAAACTGTTTTTT	CASSLRPEATNEKLFF
TRBJ1-4	TRBV5-1	.	.	TGCGCCAGCAGCCGGGACAAACCAACTAATGAAAAACTGTTTTTT	CASSRDKPTNEKLFF
TRBJ1-1	TRBV18	TRBD1	.	TGTGCCAGCTCATGGGACAGGGCTGGCACTGAAGCTTTCTTT	CASSWDRAGTEAFF
TRBJ1-1	TRBV6-1	.	.	TGTGCCAGCAAAGAACGGGGGATGAACACTGAAGCTTTCTTT	CASKERGMNTEAFF
TRBJ1-1	TRBV5-1	.	few	TGCGCCAGCAGCTTTAACGGTAACACTGAAGCTTTCTTT	CASSFNGNTEAFF
TRBJ1-2	TRBV30	.	few	TGTGCCTGGAGAGCCCCCTATGGCTACACCTTC	CAWRAPYGYTF
TRBJ2-1	TRBV7-9	TRBD2	.	TGTGCCAGCAGTTATATAGAGCGGGAGGGCAATGAGCAGTTCTTC	CASSYIEREGNEQFF
TRBJ1-2	TRBV6-6	TRBD1	.	TGTGCCAGCAGTTACGGGACAGACTATGGCTACACCTTC	CASSYGTDYGYTF
TRBJ2-1	TRBV7-2	.	.	TGTGCCAGCAGCTTTATTAATGAGCAGTTCTTC	CASSFINEQFF
TRBJ2-7	TRBV7-8	TRBD1	.	TGTGCCAGCAGCTTATGGGGACAGGGGGCCTACGAGCAGTACTTC	CASSLWGQGAYEQYF
TRBJ1-6	TRBV6-5	.	.	TGTGCCAGCAACGCGGGATGGACCAGTAATTCACCCCTCCACTTT	CASNAGWTSNSPLHF